The rows below give T cell receptor beta chains drawn from one sample of a study of read filtering for tumor transcriptome and immune sequencing. TCRdb ran MiXCR on the reads and lists one entry per CDR3 protein. Among roughly 130,000 distinct CDR3 sequences listed, approximately 13% were seen once. Specimen: a population of CD138-negative cells sorted from bone marrow. Every receptor here comes from a donor over 35 with multiple myeloma. Both conserved end residues are part of each CDR3. The order of the fields is J gene, D gene, V gene, clone size, CDR3 protein, CDR3 DNA. D genes are given only for firm matches. The size field is filled for only some rows; it gives once, few, many or a size class.

TRBJ2-3	.	TRBV20-1	many	CSARDPRGVADTQYF	TGCAGTGCTAGAGATCCCAGGGGGGTGGCAGATACGCAGTATTTT
TRBJ2-7	TRBD1	TRBV12-3/TRBV12-4	.	CASSSSNQGAPYEQYF	TGTGCCAGCAGTTCGTCAAATCAGGGGGCCCCCTACGAGCAGTACTTC
TRBJ1-1	.	TRBV29-1	many	CSAGQSSNTEAFF	TGCAGCGCTGGACAGTCTTCGAACACTGAAGCTTTCTTT
TRBJ2-1	.	TRBV15	many	CATSRDLNRLGPSEQFF	TGTGCCACCAGCAGAGATCTCAACCGCCTGGGCCCCAGTGAGCAGTTCTTC
TRBJ1-5	TRBD1	TRBV28	many	CASSSRGTYNQPQHF	TGTGCCAGCAGCTCCAGGGGGACCTATAATCAGCCCCAGCATTTT
TRBJ1-1	.	TRBV20-1	many	CSARDTPWGTEAFF	TGCAGTGCTAGAGACACCCCCTGGGGCACTGAAGCTTTCTTT
TRBJ2-7	TRBD2	TRBV18	many	CASSPNGLAGVGEQYF	TGTGCCAGCTCACCCAACGGACTAGCGGGAGTTGGAGAGCAGTACTTC
TRBJ2-7	TRBD1	TRBV7-9	many	CASRPDRSYEQYF	TGTGCCAGCAGACCGGACAGGAGCTACGAGCAGTACTTC
TRBJ2-5	TRBD1	TRBV28	.	CASSLRTGGRKIADETQYF	TGTGCCAGCAGTTTAAGGACAGGGGGCCGGAAAATCGCCGACGAGACCCAGTACTTC
TRBJ2-7	.	TRBV5-1	many	CASSFLLGGSGYEQYF	TGCGCCAGCAGCTTCCTCCTTGGTGGGAGTGGTTACGAGCAGTACTTC
TRBJ2-2	TRBD2	TRBV5-1	few	CASSLEVSGSGELLF	TGCGCCAGCAGCTTGGAGGTTAGCGGGTCCGGGGAGCTGCTTTTT
TRBJ2-2	.	TRBV20-1	many	CSALDHRSSTNTGELFF	TGCAGTGCCTTAGACCACAGGAGCAGCACGAACACCGGGGAGCTGTTTTTT
TRBJ2-6	.	TRBV30	.	CAWSPGSGANVLTF	TGTGCCTGGAGTCCTGGCTCTGGGGCCAACGTCCTGACTTTC
TRBJ1-1	.	TRBV3-1	.	CASSQTRYDTEAFF	TGTGCCAGCAGTCAAACTAGATACGACACTGAAGCTTTCTTT
TRBJ2-1	TRBD2	TRBV10-3	many	CAMTSETNNEQFF	TGTGCCATGACTAGCGAGACTAACAATGAGCAGTTCTTC
TRBJ1-2	.	TRBV6-5	.	CASSYTGAYGYTF	TGTGCCAGCAGTTATACGGGGGCCTATGGCTACACCTTC